Listed here are 9 T cell receptor beta chains from one sample, sequenced in a study of a mutant IDH1 vaccine in newly diagnosed glioma. Time point here: week 11, during vaccination. All doses held 300 ug of mutant IDH1 20-mer peptide, with topical imiquimod. These TCRs' antigens remain unknown. Measured with immunoSEQ multiplex PCR; TCRdb has only the in-frame clones, and not every one. The sample consists of 50,000 to 65,000 clones, 90% to 95% of them appearing once. Material: PBMCs, obtained from a glioma patient whose treatment included an IDH1 peptide vaccine. The origin of the receptors is a man aged 45-60 years with glioma.

The gene calls are TRBV19 and TRBJ2-7; D is perhaps TRBD2 (5 bases). Per germline, CDR1 LNHDA and CDR2 SQIVND (reference sequence). The CDR3 is made up of 13 amino acids. V was pared by 9 bases and J by 2 bases, with 14 bases between. DNA of the CDR3: TGTGCCAGCGAAGCGACGGGGACCTACGAGCAGTACTTC. Translation: CASEATGTYEQYF. The whole variable domain, filled in from reference TRBV19 and TRBJ2-7, reads DGGITQSPKYLFRKEGQNVTLSCEQNLNHDAMYWYRQDPGQGLRLIYYSQIVNDFQKGDIAEGYSVSREKKESFPLTVTSAQKNPTAFYLCASEATGTYEQYFGPGTRLTVT.

The J gene is TRBJ1-1, the V gene TRBV5-1, with a possible D match to TRBD1 (6 bases). Per germline, CDR1 SGHRS and CDR2 YFSETQ. The CDR3 sequence is 14 residues long. V dropped 4 bases and J dropped 1 base, with 11 bases sitting between them. Here the CDR3 reads CASSPQTGNTEAFF. The CDR3, as DNA: TGCGCCAGCAGCCCCCAGACAGGGAACACTGAAGCTTTCTTT.

This clone came up a few times. The chain joins TRBV5-6 to TRBJ1-1, with D uncertain. From germline, CDR1 is SGHDT and CDR2 YYEEEE. The V end was cut by 2 bases, the J end by 3 bases, with 2 bases between. The CDR3 runs to 11 residues. The CDR3 spells CASSFHTEAFF. DNA of the CDR3: TGTGCCAGCAGCTTTCACACTGAAGCTTTCTTT.

V usage is TRBV14 and J usage is TRBJ2-3; D possibly corresponds to TRBD1 (5 bases). The CDR3 is 14 residues long. Germline-derived CDR1 and CDR2 are SGHDN and FVKESK. V was cut by 4 bases and J by 4 bases, with 12 bases left in between. Here the CDR3 DNA reads TGTGCCAGCAGCCGCCGTTGGGGCGCAGATACGCAGTATTTT. Translation gives CASSRRWGADTQYF.

This clone was detected once. The V gene is TRBV25-1, the J gene TRBJ2-1; 7 bases are a match to TRBD1. V shed 4 bases, J shed 7 bases, and the junction held 16 bases outside the gene matches. The CDR3 has 17 residues. CDR1 and CDR2 (germline): MGHDK, SYGVNS. CDR3 sequence: CASSADGDRDRINEQFF. The DNA for the CDR3 is TGTGCCAGCAGTGCAGATGGCGACCGGGACAGAATTAATGAGCAGTTCTTC. Variable domain in full (rest from reference TRBV25-1 and TRBJ2-1): EADIYQTPRYLVIGTGKKITLECSQTMGHDKMYWYQQDPGMELHLIHYSYGVNSTEKGDLSSESTVSRIRTEHFPLTLESARPSHTSQYLCASSADGDRDRINEQFFGPGTRLTVL.

V is TRBV27 and J is TRBJ1-5; TRBD1 matches 8 bases. The J segment lost 7 bases and the V segment lost 2 bases, leaving 7 bases of the junction unmatched. Germline values: CDR1 MNHEY, CDR2 SMNVEV (reference sequence). The CDR3 totals 15 residues. Written as DNA, the CDR3 is TGTGCCAGCAGTTTAGAGGGACAGGAGAACCAGCCCCAGCATTTT. It encodes CASSLEGQENQPQHF.

The chain is built from TRBV27 and TRBJ2-3; 10 nucleotides align to TRBD2. Germline CDR1 reads MNHEY; CDR2 reads SMNVEV (reference sequence). The CDR3 totals 17 residues. J was trimmed by 0 bases and V by 3 bases; bases with no gene match: 6. For the CDR3, the DNA is TGTGCCAGCAGTTTCCGACGGACTAGCGGCAGCACAGATACGCAGTATTTT. Amino acid sequence: CASSFRRTSGSTDTQYF.

This clone was seen a single time. The chain joins TRBV7-2 to TRBJ1-5; D not certain. Trimming left V 5 bases short and J 5 bases short, with 10 bases between. The length of the CDR3 is 13 residues. Germline V gives CDR1 SGHTA, CDR2 FQGNSA. The CDR3 DNA reads as TGTGCCAGCAGCCCAAGGCGCGATCAGCCCCAGCATTTT. Protein: CASSPRRDQPQHF.

V usage is TRBV19 and J usage is TRBJ2-1; D is possibly TRBD2 (5 bases). This CDR3 spans 11 amino acids. The V gene's germline CDR1 is LNHDA and CDR2 SQIVND (reference sequence). V was cut by 9 bases and J by 12 bases, with 15 bases left in between. CDR3 loop: CASGIGEGQFF. The CDR3 nucleotides read TGTGCCAGCGGCATCGGGGAAGGGCAGTTCTTC. The variable domain in full, completed from reference TRBV19 and TRBJ2-1, reads DGGITQSPKYLFRKEGQNVTLSCEQNLNHDAMYWYRQDPGQGLRLIYYSQIVNDFQKGDIAEGYSVSREKKESFPLTVTSAQKNPTAFYLCASGIGEGQFFGPGTRLTVL.